The T cell receptor beta chain described here comes from a study of blood T cell repertoires in COVID-19. Study-level information: Some COVID-19 samples were acute and others convalescent; all came from the United States, Italy and Spain. In each case, the material was cDNA or gDNA derived from T cells, B-cell-depleted T cells, or PBMCs.

Libraries were prepared by immunoSEQ multiplex PCR; TCRdb keeps only in-frame clonotypes and omits some of them. The data show some 240,000 clones, approximately 86% seen once. The cohort comprised adults aged 18 to 89 years residing in under 30 US areas. Participant reports of clinical history set cohort assignment. This sequence originates from a woman in her forties with acute COVID-19. Sequencing was done on a sample of PBMCs or T cells enriched from blood (not recorded which).

This chain's CDR3 is CSVARQGGETQYF. In DNA form, the CDR3 reads TGCAGCGTTGCGCGACAGGGTGGCGAGACCCAGTACTTC. J is TRBJ2-5 and V is TRBV29-1, with 7 bases matching TRBD1. J was trimmed by 5 bases and V by 4 bases; bases with no gene match: 7. The length of the CDR3 is 13 residues. CDR1 and CDR2 (germline): SQVTM, ANQGSEA.